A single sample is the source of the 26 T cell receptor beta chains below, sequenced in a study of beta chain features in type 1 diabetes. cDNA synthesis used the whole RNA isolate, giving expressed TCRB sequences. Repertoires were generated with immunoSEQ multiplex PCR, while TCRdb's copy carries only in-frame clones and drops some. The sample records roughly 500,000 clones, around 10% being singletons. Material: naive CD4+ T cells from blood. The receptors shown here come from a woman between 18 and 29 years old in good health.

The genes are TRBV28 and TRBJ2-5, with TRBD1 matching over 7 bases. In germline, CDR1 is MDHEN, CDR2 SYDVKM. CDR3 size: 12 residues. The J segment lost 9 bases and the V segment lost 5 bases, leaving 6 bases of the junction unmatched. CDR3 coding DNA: TGTGCCAGCAGTCAGACAGGGTCGGCCCAGTACTTC. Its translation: CASSQTGSAQYF.

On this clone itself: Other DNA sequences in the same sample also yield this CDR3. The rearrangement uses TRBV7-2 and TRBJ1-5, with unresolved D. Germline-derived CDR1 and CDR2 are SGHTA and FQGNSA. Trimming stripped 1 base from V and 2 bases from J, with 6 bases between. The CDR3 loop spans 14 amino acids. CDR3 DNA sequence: TGTGCCAGCAGCTTAGGTCTTGGCAATCAGCCCCAGCATTTT. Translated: CASSLGLGNQPQHF.

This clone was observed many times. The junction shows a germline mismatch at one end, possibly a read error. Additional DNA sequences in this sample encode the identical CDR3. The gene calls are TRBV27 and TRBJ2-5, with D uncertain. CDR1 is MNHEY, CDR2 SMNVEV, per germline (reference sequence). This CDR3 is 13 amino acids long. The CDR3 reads CASSLSYQETQYF. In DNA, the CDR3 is TGTGCCAGCAGCTTATCGTACCAAGAGACCCAGTACTTC.

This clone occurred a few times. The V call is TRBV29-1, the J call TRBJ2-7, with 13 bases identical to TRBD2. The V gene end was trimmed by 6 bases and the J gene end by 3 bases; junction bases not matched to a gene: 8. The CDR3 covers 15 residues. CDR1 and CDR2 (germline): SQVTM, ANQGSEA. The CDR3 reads CSVERTSGSVYEQYF. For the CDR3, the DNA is TGCAGCGTCGAACGGACTAGCGGGAGTGTCTACGAGCAGTACTTC.

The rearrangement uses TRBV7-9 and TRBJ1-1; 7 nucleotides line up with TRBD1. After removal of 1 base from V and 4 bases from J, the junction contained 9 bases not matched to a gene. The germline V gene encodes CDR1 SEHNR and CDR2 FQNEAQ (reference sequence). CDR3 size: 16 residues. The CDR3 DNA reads TGTGCCAGCAGCTTAGGGAGGACAGGTCTGGCCACTGAAGCTTTCTTT. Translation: CASSLGRTGLATEAFF. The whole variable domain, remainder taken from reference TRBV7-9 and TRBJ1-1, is DTGVSQNPRHKITKRGQNVTFRCDPISEHNRLYWYRQTLGQGPEFLTYFQNEAQLEKSRLLSDRFSAERPKGSFSTLEIQRTEQGDSAMYLCASSLGRTGLATEAFFGQGTRLTVV.

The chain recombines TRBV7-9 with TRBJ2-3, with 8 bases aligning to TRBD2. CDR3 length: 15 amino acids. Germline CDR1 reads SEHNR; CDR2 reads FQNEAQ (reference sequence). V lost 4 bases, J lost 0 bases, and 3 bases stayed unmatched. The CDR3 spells CASSSGTSSTDTQYF. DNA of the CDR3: TGTGCCAGCAGCTCCGGGACTAGTAGCACAGATACGCAGTATTTT. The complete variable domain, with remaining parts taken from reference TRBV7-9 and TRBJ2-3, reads DTGVSQNPRHKITKRGQNVTFRCDPISEHNRLYWYRQTLGQGPEFLTYFQNEAQLEKSRLLSDRFSAERPKGSFSTLEIQRTEQGDSAMYLCASSSGTSSTDTQYFGPGTRLTVL.

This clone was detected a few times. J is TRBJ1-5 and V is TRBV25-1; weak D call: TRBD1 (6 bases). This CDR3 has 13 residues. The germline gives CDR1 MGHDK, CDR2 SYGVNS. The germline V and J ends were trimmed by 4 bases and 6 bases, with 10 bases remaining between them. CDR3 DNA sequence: TGTGCCAGCAGTGTCACAGGGACTCAGCCCCAGCATTTT. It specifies CASSVTGTQPQHF.

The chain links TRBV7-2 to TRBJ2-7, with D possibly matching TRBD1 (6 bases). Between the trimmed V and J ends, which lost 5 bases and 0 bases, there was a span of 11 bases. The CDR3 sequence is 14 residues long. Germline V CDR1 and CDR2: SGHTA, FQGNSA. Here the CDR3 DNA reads TGTGCCAGCAGCCTCGACAGGAGCTCCTACGAGCAGTACGTC. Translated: CASSLDRSSYEQYV.

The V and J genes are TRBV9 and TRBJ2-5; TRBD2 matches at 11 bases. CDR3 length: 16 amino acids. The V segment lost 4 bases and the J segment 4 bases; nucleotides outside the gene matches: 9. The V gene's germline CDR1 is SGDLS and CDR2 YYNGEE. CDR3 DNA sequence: TGTGCCAGCAGCCCATTGGGGCTAGCGGGGGGAGAGACCCAGTACTTC. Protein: CASSPLGLAGGETQYF.

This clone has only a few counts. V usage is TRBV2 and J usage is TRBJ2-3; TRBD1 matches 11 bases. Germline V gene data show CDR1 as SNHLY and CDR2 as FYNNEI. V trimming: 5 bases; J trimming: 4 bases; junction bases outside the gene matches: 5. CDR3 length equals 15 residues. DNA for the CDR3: TGTGCCAGCAGTCCGGACAGGGGGCTAGCAGATACGCAGTATTTT. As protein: CASSPDRGLADTQYF.

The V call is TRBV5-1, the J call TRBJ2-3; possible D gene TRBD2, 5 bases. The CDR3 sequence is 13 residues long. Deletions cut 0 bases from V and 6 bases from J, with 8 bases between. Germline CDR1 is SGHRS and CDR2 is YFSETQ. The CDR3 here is CASSLVPGDTQYF. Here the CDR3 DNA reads TGCGCCAGCAGCTTGGTTCCGGGGGATACGCAGTATTTT.

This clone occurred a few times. The CDR3 DNA sequence: TGTGCCACAAGGGGTCGGGATGGTCAAGAGACCCAGTACTTC. Translation gives CATRGRDGQETQYF. This sequence joins TRBV10-3 and TRBJ2-5, with D tentatively TRBD1 or TRBD2 (5 bases each). Germline CDR1 is ENHRY and CDR2 is SYGVKD. This CDR3 comprises 14 residues. Trimming removed 10 bases from V and 2 bases from J, with 17 bases in between.

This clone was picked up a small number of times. The CDR3 DNA sequence: TGTGCTAGTGGTTTTGAAATCGGGGAGCTGTTTTTT. Translating gives CASGFEIGELFF. V and J are TRBV12-5 and TRBJ2-2; D remains ambiguous. The CDR3 extends over 12 amino acids. Germline V lookup: CDR1 LGHNT, CDR2 FRNRAP. V gave up 3 bases and J gave up 7 bases, with 6 bases separating them.

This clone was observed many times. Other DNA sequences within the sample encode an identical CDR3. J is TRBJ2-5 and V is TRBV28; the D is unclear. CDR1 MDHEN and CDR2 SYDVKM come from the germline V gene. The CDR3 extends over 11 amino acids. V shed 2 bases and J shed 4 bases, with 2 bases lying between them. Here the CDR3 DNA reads TGTGCCAGCAGTTTACGAGAGACCCAGTACTTC. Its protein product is CASSLRETQYF.

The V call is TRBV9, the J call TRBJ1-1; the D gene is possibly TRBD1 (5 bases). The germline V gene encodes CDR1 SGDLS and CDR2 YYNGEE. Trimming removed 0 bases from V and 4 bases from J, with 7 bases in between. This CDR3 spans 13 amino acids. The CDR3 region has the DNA TGTGCCAGCAGCGTAGCAGGGAGCACTGAAGCTTTCTTT. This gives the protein CASSVAGSTEAFF.

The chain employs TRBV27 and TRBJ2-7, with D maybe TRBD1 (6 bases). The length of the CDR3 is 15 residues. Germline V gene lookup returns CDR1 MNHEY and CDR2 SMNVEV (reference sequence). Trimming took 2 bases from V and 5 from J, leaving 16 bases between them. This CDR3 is CASSLRAGDRNEQYV. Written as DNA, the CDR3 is TGTGCCAGCAGTTTAAGGGCAGGGGATAGAAACGAGCAGTACGTC.

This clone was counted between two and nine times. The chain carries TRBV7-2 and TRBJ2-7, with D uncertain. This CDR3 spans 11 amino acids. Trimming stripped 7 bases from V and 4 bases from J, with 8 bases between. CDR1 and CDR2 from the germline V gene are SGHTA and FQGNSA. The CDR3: CASTALYEQYF. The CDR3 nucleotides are TGTGCCAGCACCGCCCTATACGAGCAGTACTTC. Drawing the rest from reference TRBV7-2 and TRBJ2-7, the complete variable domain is GAGVSQSPSNKVTEKGKDVELRCDPISGHTALYWYRQSLGQGLEFLIYFQGNSAPDKSGLPSDRFSAERTGGSVSTLTIQRTQQEDSAVYLCASTALYEQYFGPGTRLTVT.

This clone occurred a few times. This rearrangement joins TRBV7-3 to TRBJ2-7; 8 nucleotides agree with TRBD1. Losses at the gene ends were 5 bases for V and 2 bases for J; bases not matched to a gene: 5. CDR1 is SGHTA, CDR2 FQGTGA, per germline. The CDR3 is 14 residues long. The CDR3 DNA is TGTGCCAGCAGCACCCTCAGGGGGCCCTACGAGCAGTACGTC. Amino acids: CASSTLRGPYEQYV.

The CDR3 is CASSQVRFFGHLNTEAFF. The CDR3 bases are TGCGCCAGCAGTCAGGTTCGGTTTTTTGGACACCTGAACACTGAAGCTTTCTTT. The chain combines TRBV23-1 with TRBJ1-1, with D possibly being TRBD1 (5 bases). TRBV23-1 is noted as an ORF with a role that remains uncertain. CDR3 size: 18 residues. The V end lost 3 bases, the J end lost 0 bases, and 20 bases lay between the germline ends.

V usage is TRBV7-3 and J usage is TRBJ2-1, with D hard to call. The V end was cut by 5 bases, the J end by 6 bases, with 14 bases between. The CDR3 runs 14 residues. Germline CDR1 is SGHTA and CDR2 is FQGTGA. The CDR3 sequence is CASSPLGSTNEQFF. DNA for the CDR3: TGTGCCAGCAGCCCCCTAGGGTCGACCAATGAGCAGTTCTTC.

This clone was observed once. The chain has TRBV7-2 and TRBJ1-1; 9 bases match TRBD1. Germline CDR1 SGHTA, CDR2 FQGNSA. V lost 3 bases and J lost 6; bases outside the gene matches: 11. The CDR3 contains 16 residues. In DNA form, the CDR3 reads TGTGCCAGCAGCTTTGGGACAGGGTTAGTTCTTGCTGAAGCTTTCTTT. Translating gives CASSFGTGLVLAEAFF.

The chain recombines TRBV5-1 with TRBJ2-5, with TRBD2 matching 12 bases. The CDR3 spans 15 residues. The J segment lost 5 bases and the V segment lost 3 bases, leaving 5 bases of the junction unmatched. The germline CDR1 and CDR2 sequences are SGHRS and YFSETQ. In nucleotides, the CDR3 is TGCGCCAGCAGCTCCACTAGCGGGAGGACGGAGACCCAGTACTTC. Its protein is CASSSTSGRTETQYF.

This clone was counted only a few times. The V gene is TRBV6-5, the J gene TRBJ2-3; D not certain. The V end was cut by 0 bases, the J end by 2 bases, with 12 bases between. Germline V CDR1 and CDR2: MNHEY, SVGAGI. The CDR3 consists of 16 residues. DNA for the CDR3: TGTGCCAGCAGTTACTCGATCGAAGGGTTCACAGATACGCAGTATTTT. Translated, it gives CASSYSIEGFTDTQYF.

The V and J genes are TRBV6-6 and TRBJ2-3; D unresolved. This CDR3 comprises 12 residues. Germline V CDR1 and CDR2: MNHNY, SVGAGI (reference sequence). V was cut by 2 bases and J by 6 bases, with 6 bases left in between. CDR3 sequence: CASSYNGDTQYF. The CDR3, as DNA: TGTGCCAGCAGTTACAATGGGGATACGCAGTATTTT.

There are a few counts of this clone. Here the CDR3 reads CAWSVISGGEQYF. The CDR3, as DNA: TGTGCCTGGAGTGTGATCTCGGGGGGCGAGCAGTACTTC. This chain uses TRBV30 with TRBJ2-7, with 7 nucleotides matching TRBD2. Germline CDR1 and CDR2: GTSNPN and SVGIG (reference sequence). The CDR3 is made up of 13 amino acids. Unmatched junction bases numbered 5, after V lost 0 bases and J lost 6 bases.

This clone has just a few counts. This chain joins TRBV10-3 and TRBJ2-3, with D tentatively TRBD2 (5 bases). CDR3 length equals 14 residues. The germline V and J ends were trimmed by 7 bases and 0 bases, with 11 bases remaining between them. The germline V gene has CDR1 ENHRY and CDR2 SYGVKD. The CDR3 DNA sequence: TGTGCCATCAAGGCGGGCCATAGCACAGATACGCAGTATTTT. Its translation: CAIKAGHSTDTQYF.